This TCR beta chain was recovered during a study of blood T cell repertoires in COVID-19 (TCRdb year 2020). Some background on the complete study: The collaborator samples originated in the United States, Italy and Spain and spanned the acute and convalescent phases of COVID-19. Sample metadata almost always included a de-identified subject ID, COVID-19 status, age in years and sex. The repertoires were released in a freely available public database intended as a resource for research on the immune response to SARS-CoV-2. The dataset comprised deeply sampled blood TCRbeta repertoires from subjects exposed to, actively infected with, or recovered from COVID-19. The samples were drawn from two sources: the first 160 participants of the ongoing ImmuneRACE study, and 1,000 to 1,500 subjects contributed by 6 global collaborators. The material from the prospective study consisted of cDNA or gDNA derived from T cells, B-cell-depleted T cells, or PBMCs. Where available, HLA class I and class II types were obtained from metadata supplied by the sample provider rather than from assay-based typing.

The germline V gene gives CDR1 as SNHLY and CDR2 as FYNNEI. Trimming costs V 3 bases and J 0 bases, and their ends lie 18 bases apart. The CDR3 contains 18 residues, cysteine and phenylalanine counted. The retained sequence is limited to the CDR3, 54 bases, with the frame set at the first base. Collaborating institutions collected whole blood in K2EDTA tubes following their own protocols. For TCRbeta analysis, collaborators shipped samples as frozen whole blood, isolated PBMCs, or DNA extracted from either of those sample types. The immunoSEQ Assay, a bias-controlled multiplex PCR, was used to amplify TCRbeta CDR3 regions from genomic DNA. The source study handled its data this way. The number of nucleated cells in each sample was estimated by amplification of reference gene primers within the assay. Sequence reads were collapsed and filtered to measure the absolute abundance of every unique TCRbeta CDR3 rearrangement. Productive Simpson clonality was computed per sample as the square root of Simpson's diversity index over productive rearrangements. The table was pulled from immuneACCESS by TCRdb, which kept in-frame rearrangements only. Such tables lose some clones; where checked, under half of the loss comes from unresolved V genes, and the rest has no known cause. That table supplies the V and J calls and clone size; D and trimming were determined from the DNA. This sample comprises under 200,000 clones, about 80% of them detected only once. The ten biggest clones cover 7% to 10% of the sample.

General findings and caveats noted by the study authors: How much clinical and demographic metadata was included differed by source and by participant, and the metadata was provided uncurated.

Regarding this clone: It lacks a known antigen. One base away there is no much larger clone; base qualities are not given.

The chain uses TRBV2 and TRBJ2-1; TRBD2 is possibly the D segment (6 matching bases). Sequenced: peripheral blood. The clonotype was recovered from a man aged 55-75 years with acute or convalescent COVID-19. Read as DNA, the sequence is TGTGCCAGCAGTGATCTTGAGCGGGCCGAGAACTCCTACAATGAGCAGTTCTTC. It translates to CASSDLERAENSYNEQFF.